The rows below give T cell receptor beta chains drawn from one sample of a study of blood T cell repertoires in COVID-19. Here immunoSEQ multiplex PCR was the method, and the copy in TCRdb shows in-frame clones only, minus some. Among roughly 150,000 clones listed, roughly 78% were seen once. The sample comprised PBMCs or T cells enriched from blood (not recorded which). The receptors derive from a woman between 45 and 60 years old who had recovered from COVID-19. CDR3s include the opening cysteine and the closing phenylalanine or tryptophan. A D gene is named only where the DNA matches it firmly. The listing skips clone size in some rows; elsewhere it reads once, few, many or a size class.

TRBV5-1	TRBD2	.	TRBJ2-3	CASSYPGGNTQYF	TGCGCCAGCAGCTACCCCGGGGGGAATACGCAGTATTTT
TRBV5-5	.	once	TRBJ1-4	CASSSPRGANEKLFF	TGTGCCAGCAGCTCCCCCAGGGGAGCTAATGAAAAACTGTTTTTT
TRBV11-3	TRBD1	.	TRBJ2-1	CASSRQGDEQFF	TGTGCCAGCAGCCGACAGGGGGATGAGCAGTTCTTC
TRBV19	TRBD1	once	TRBJ1-2	CASTPLDRGRYGYTF	TGTGCCAGTACGCCCTTGGACAGGGGACGTTATGGCTACACCTTC
TRBV18	TRBD2	.	TRBJ2-1	CASSPPRGTSGESSYNEQFF	TGTGCCAGCTCACCACCCCGGGGGACTAGCGGGGAGAGCTCCTACAATGAGCAGTTCTTC
TRBV7-2	TRBD2	.	TRBJ2-2	CASRLSGADTGELFF	TGTGCCAGCAGATTGAGCGGGGCGGACACCGGGGAGCTGTTTTTT
TRBV27	TRBD2	.	TRBJ2-1	CASSHPTSGGVYNEQFF	TGTGCCAGCAGTCACCCAACTAGCGGGGGAGTGTACAATGAGCAGTTCTTC
TRBV7-2	.	.	TRBJ1-3	CASSLGRGRYSGNTIYF	TGTGCCAGCAGCTTAGGACGGGGGAGGTACTCTGGAAACACCATATATTTT
TRBV3-1/TRBV3-2	.	.	TRBJ1-5	CASSQGGQAQHF	TGTGCCAGCAGCCAGGGGGGGCAGGCCCAGCATTTT
TRBV19	TRBD1	.	TRBJ1-1	CASSRDRLNTEAFF	TGTGCCAGTAGTAGGGACAGGCTGAACACTGAAGCTTTCTTT
TRBV6-1	.	.	TRBJ2-7	CASSERVLGAYEQYF	TGTGCCAGCAGTGAAAGGGTATTAGGGGCCTACGAGCAGTACTTC
TRBV18	TRBD1	.	TRBJ1-3	CASSRDSAAGNTIYF	TGTGCCAGCTCCAGGGACAGCGCCGCTGGAAACACCATATATTTT
TRBV12-3/TRBV12-4	.	.	TRBJ1-1	CASSLRGGAFF	TGTGCCAGCAGTTTAAGGGGGGGAGCTTTCTTT
TRBV27	.	.	TRBJ1-5	CASSWTQGQPQHF	TGTGCCAGCAGTTGGACCCAGGGTCAGCCCCAGCATTTT
TRBV7-8	TRBD2	.	TRBJ2-1	CASSLVSEAGGYNEQFF	TGTGCCAGCAGCTTAGTGTCCGAAGCGGGGGGCTACAATGAGCAGTTCTTC
TRBV29-1	.	.	TRBJ1-5	CSVMTNSNQPQHF	TGCAGCGTTATGACTAATAGCAATCAGCCCCAGCATTTT
TRBV6-1	.	.	TRBJ1-2	CASSESGGFGYTF	TGTGCCAGCAGTGAATCGGGGGGCTTCGGCTACACCTTC
TRBV28	.	.	TRBJ1-5	CASAQTGRGPQHF	TGTGCCAGCGCGCAGACTGGTAGGGGGCCCCAGCATTTT
TRBV7-7	.	few	TRBJ1-5	CASSQDRFQPQHF	TGTGCCAGCAGCCAAGACAGGTTTCAGCCCCAGCATTTT
TRBV29-1	.	.	TRBJ1-6	CSVLRGGSNSPLHF	TGCAGCGTCCTAAGGGGGGGTAGTAATTCACCCCTCCACTTT
TRBV2	TRBD1	few	TRBJ1-2	CASSTTGRLGQGGALVF	TGTGCCAGCAGCACTACAGGAAGACTTGGACAGGGCGGCGCACTCGTCTTC
TRBV3-1/TRBV3-2	.	.	TRBJ1-2	CASSQVAGMRNYGYTF	TGTGCCAGCAGCCAAGTGGCGGGGATGCGAAACTATGGCTACACCTTC
TRBV6-5	TRBD2	.	TRBJ2-1	CASRAAGAYNEQFF	TGTGCCAGCAGGGCCGCGGGGGCCTACAATGAGCAGTTCTTC
TRBV28	.	.	TRBJ2-5	CASSLGGTLGETQYF	TGTGCCAGCAGTTTAGGCGGGACCCTTGGAGAGACCCAGTACTTC
TRBV6-4	TRBD2	many	TRBJ2-3	CASSDSSGGHTDTQYF	TGTGCCAGCAGTGACTCTAGCGGGGGACACACAGATACGCAGTATTTT
TRBV2	TRBD2	.	TRBJ2-7	CASSESSGGAGEQYF	TGTGCCAGCAGTGAATCTAGCGGGGGGGCAGGGGAGCAGTACTTC
TRBV14	.	few	TRBJ1-5	CASSRAGIGQPQHF	TGTGCCAGCAGCCGGGCGGGGATCGGCCAGCCCCAGCATTTT
TRBV5-6	.	.	TRBJ2-5	CASSLGGKETQYF	TGTGCCAGCAGCTTGGGAGGGAAGGAGACCCAGTACTTC
TRBV6-4	TRBD1	once	TRBJ2-3	CASSRQGSSTDTQYF	TGTGCCAGCAGCCGACAGGGATCGAGCACAGATACGCAGTATTTT
TRBV9	.	once	TRBJ2-5	CASSVSGTRDQETQYF	TGTGCCAGCAGCGTCTCCGGGACACGAGACCAAGAGACCCAGTACTTC
TRBV7-2	.	once	TRBJ1-2	CASSPHPRGGGPSTYGYTF	TGTGCCAGCAGCCCTCACCCGCGGGGCGGGGGCCCGAGTACCTATGGCTACACCTTC
TRBV5-1	TRBD2	.	TRBJ2-5	CASSQAGGRETQYF	TGCGCCAGCAGCCAAGCGGGGGGCCGGGAGACCCAGTACTTC
TRBV28	TRBD1	.	TRBJ2-4	CASNSAGQGLAKNIQYF	TGTGCCAGCAATTCCGCGGGACAGGGTTTAGCCAAAAACATTCAGTACTTC
TRBV7-9	.	.	TRBJ2-2	CASSLWRGNTGELFF	TGTGCCAGCAGCTTATGGAGGGGGAACACCGGGGAGCTGTTTTTT
TRBV28	TRBD1	.	TRBJ1-5	CASGPRGSIGNQPQHF	TGTGCCAGCGGGCCCAGGGGGAGCATTGGCAATCAGCCCCAGCATTTT
TRBV6-5	.	.	TRBJ1-4	CASSLRATNEKLFF	TGTGCCAGCAGTCTTAGAGCAACTAATGAAAAACTGTTTTTT